Below, one TCR beta chain is given with its context. Its antigen is not identified. Isolated RNA was reverse transcribed in full, so expressed TCRB transcripts were sequenced. Profiled with immunoSEQ multiplex PCR; TCRdb holds only in-frame clones, not every one. This sample carries 250,000 to 300,000 clones, around 22% of them seen once, and the ten largest clones take 0.012%. The data stem from a study of beta chain features in type 1 diabetes. Study-wide background: Patients looked much like healthy donors when it came to age, gender and cell yields. Study-wide results and limits: Whether HLA type influences TCRB rearrangement remained unresolved here. In every one of the four CD4+ subsets, TCRB CDR3s were moderately but significantly shorter in Type 1 diabetes patients. The study notes PCR might favor shorter templates equally in patients and controls.

Stem cell-like memory, regulatory, central memory and naive CD4+ cells were sorted via CD45RO/CCR7/CD25/CD127/CD95/CD27. Deletions cut 0 bases from V and 4 bases from J, with 13 bases between. Germline V gives CDR1 GTSNPN, CDR2 SVGIG (reference sequence). This CDR3 comprises 15 residues. The TCR sequence derives from a woman in her 30s with type 1 diabetes. Sequenced: naive CD4+ T cells from blood. The chain combines TRBV30 with TRBJ1-5, with a possible D match to TRBD1 (5 bases). The CDR3 DNA follows: TGTGCCTGGAGTGTCGGGGGAGTAGCGAATCAGCCCCAGCATTTT. The encoded protein is CAWSVGGVANQPQHF.